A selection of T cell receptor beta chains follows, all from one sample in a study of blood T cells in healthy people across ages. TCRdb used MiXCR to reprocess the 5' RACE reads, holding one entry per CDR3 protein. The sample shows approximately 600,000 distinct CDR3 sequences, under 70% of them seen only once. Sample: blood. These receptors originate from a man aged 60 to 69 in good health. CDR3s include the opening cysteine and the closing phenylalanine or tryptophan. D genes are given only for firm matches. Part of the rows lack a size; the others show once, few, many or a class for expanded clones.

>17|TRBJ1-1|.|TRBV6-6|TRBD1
TGTGCCAGCAGTCCGATTCCCGGGACAGGTATGAACACTGAAGCTTTCTTT
CASSPIPGTGMNTEAFF
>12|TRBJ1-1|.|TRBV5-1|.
TGCGCCAGCAGCGTAGACACCACTGAAGCTTTCTTT
CASSVDTTEAFF
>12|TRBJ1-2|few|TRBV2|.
TGTGCCAGCAGAGGGACGGCCAGTGGCTACACCTTC
CASRGTASGYTF
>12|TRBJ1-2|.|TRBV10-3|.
TGTGCCATCAGTGAGTCGAAGTCAGGCTACACCTTC
CAISESKSGYTF
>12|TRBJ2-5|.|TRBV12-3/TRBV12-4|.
TGTGCCAGCAGTCCGGTTGAAGAGACCCAGTACTTC
CASSPVEETQYF
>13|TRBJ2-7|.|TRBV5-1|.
TGCGCCAGCAGCTTTGACACCTCCTACGAGCAGTACTTC
CASSFDTSYEQYF
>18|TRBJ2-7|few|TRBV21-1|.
TGTGCCAGCAGCAAAGCCTTCGGGTACAGGGGAAAAACCTACGAGCAGTACTTC
CASSKAFGYRGKTYEQYF
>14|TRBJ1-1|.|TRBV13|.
TGTGCCAGCAGCTCCCGGGGGGGTAACACTGAAGCTTTCTTT
CASSSRGGNTEAFF
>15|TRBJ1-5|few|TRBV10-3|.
TGTGCCAGCGCACGCACGGCGGTCACCAATCAGCCCCAGCATTTT
CASARTAVTNQPQHF
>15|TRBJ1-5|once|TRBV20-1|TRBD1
TGCAGTGCAGTCGACAGGGGATGGGGCAATCAGCCCCAGCATTTT
CSAVDRGWGNQPQHF
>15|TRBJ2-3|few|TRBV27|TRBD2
TGTGCCATTTCTAGCGGTCCGGGGAGCACAGATACGCAGTATTTT
CAISSGPGSTDTQYF
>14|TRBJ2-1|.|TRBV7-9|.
TGTGCCAGCAGCTTTTCCGGGACCCACAATGAGCAGTTCTTC
CASSFSGTHNEQFF
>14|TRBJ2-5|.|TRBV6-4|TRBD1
TGTGCCAGCGATCCCAGGGGGCGGGTGGAGACCCAGTACTTC
CASDPRGRVETQYF
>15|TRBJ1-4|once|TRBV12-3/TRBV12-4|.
TGTGCCAGCAGTTTTGTGGGCTCTTTTGGTGAAAAACTGTTTTTT
CASSFVGSFGEKLFF
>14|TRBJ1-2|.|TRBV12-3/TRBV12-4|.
TGTGCCAGCACCCTGGAGGTGACTAACTGTGGCTACACCTTC
CASTLEVTNCGYTF
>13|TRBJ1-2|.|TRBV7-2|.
TGTGCCAGCAGCCTAGACCCCTTGCAGGGCTACACCTTC
CASSLDPLQGYTF
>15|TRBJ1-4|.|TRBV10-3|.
TGTGCCATCAGTGAGTCCGGGACACTGAATGAAAAACTGTTTTTT
CAISESGTLNEKLFF
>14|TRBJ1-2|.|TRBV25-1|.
TGTGCCAGCAGTGAAGCTAATCCAATCTATGGCTACACCTTC
CASSEANPIYGYTF
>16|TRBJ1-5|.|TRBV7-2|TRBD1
TGTGCCAGCAGCCCTCGGACAGGGAGGAGCAGTCAGCCCCAGCATTTT
CASSPRTGRSSQPQHF
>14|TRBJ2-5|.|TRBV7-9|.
TGTGCCAGCAGCCAACAGGGAGGTCAAGAGACCCAGTACTTC
CASSQQGGQETQYF
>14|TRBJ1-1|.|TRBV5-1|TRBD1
TGCGCCAGCAGCACGGACAGGCCGGGAACTGAAGCTTTCTTT
CASSTDRPGTEAFF
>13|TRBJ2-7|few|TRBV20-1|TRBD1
TGCAGTGCTAACCGGGACAGGGGTTACGAGCAGTACTTC
CSANRDRGYEQYF
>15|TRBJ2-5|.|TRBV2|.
TGTGCCAGCAGTGAAGCGCGGCAGGGGCGAGAGACCCAGTACTTC
CASSEARQGRETQYF
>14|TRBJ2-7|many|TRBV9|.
TGTGCCAGCAGCGTAGCCGGTGGAACTAACGAGCAGTACTTC
CASSVAGGTNEQYF
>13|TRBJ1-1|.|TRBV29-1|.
TGCAGCGTTGATGGATACGGGAACACTGAAGCTTTCTTT
CSVDGYGNTEAFF
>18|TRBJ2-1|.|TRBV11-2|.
TGTGCCAGCAGCTTCGAGGCGGGGATGGCTAGCTGGCACAATGAGCAGTTCTTC
CASSFEAGMASWHNEQFF
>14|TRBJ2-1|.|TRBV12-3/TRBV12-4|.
TGTGCCAGCCGAGGGGCCAGCTCCTACAATGAGCAGTTCTTC
CASRGASSYNEQFF
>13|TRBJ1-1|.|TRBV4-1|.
TGCGCCAGCAGCCAACATTCAGGGACCGAAGCTTTCTTT
CASSQHSGTEAFF
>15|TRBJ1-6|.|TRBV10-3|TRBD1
TGTGCCATCAGTACGACAGGGGGCGGTAATTCACCCCTCCACTTT
CAISTTGGGNSPLHF
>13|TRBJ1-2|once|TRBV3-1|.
TGTGCCAGCAGCCAATTCCAAAACAATGGCTACACCTTC
CASSQFQNNGYTF
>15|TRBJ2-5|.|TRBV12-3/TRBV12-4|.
TGTGCCAGCAGTTGGAACACCGGGACTCAAGAGACCCAGTACTTC
CASSWNTGTQETQYF
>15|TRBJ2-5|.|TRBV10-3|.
TGTGCCATCAGTGCATCTGACGGGGAACAAGAGACCCAGTACTTC
CAISASDGEQETQYF
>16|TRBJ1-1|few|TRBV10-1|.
TGCGCCAGCAGTGATATCGGGGACCCCGTGAACACTGAAGCTTTCTTT
CASSDIGDPVNTEAFF
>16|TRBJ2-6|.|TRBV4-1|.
TGTGCCAGCAGCGACCGGTCCAACTCTGGGGCCAACGTCCTGACTTTC
CASSDRSNSGANVLTF
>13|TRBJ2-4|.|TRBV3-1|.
TGTGCCAGCAGCCAAGATGCCGTGGACATTCAGTACTTC
CASSQDAVDIQYF
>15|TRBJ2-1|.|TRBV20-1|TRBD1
TGCAGTGCTAGAGGGTGGGCAGGGGGCAACAATGAGCAGTTCTTC
CSARGWAGGNNEQFF
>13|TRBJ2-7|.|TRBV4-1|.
TGCGCCATCAGCCAAGAAATCTTCTACGAGCAGTACTTC
CAISQEIFYEQYF
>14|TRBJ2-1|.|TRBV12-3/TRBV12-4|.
TGTGCCAGCAGTTTAAGCAGTGCCTGGAATGAGCAGTTCTTC
CASSLSSAWNEQFF